This TCR beta chain was captured in a study of cytomegalovirus exposure and HLA in healthy donors. Across the study: Genotyping showed roughly 81% of fewer than 500 donors falling in the Caucasian-associated ancestry cluster.

This clone was counted between two and nine times. This PCR relied on a set of 60 Vbeta primers and 13 Jbeta primers. Profiling relied on immunoSEQ multiplex PCR, and the TCRdb table lists in-frame clones only, not all of them. The sample contains about 250,000 clones, 80% of which appear only once. The sequenced sample was PBMCs. This TCR was sampled from a girl aged 2-10 years in good health and CMV-seronegative.

CDR3 nucleotides: TGTGCCAGTGGACTCAATCAGCCCCAGCATTTT. Amino acids: CASGLNQPQHF. The J gene is TRBJ1-5, the V gene TRBV6-1, with D uncertain. The CDR3 has 11 residues. Trimming shortened V by 9 bases and J by 3 bases, and 6 bases separated the two germline ends. The germline CDR1 and CDR2 sequences are MNHNS and SASEGT.